This T cell receptor (beta chain) was identified in a study of regulatory T cells in long-lasting Graves disease. At the level of the study: In persistent Graves' disease, antithyroid drugs had been taken for over 5 years and TSH receptor antibodies stayed positive. Study-level findings and limits: The study found lower TCR diversity in persistent Graves' patients than in newly diagnosed ones. The study found TRBV28, TRBJ1-2 and TRBJ2-5 favored in persistent disease. Peripheral blood, not thyroid tissue, was the sole material studied.

Arm-PCR of CDR3 regions and iRepertoire HTBI primers were the basis on which TCR beta libraries were built. MiXCR was run by TCRdb on the multiplex PCR reads, yielding one entry per CDR3 protein. The repertoire consists of 300,000 to 350,000 distinct CDR3 sequences, with roughly a fifth occurring once and the leading ten covering just under 30%. This clonotype came up many times. The antigen remains undetermined. Specified time point: persistent/refractory GD, antithyroid drugs over 5 years with positive TRAb. PBMCs were the source of the RNA used for TCR sequencing. This CDR3 is built from 15 residues. Trimming pared 6 bases from V and 0 bases from J, leaving 14 bases between. Germline loops: CDR1 SNHLY, CDR2 FYNNEI.

This TCR was sampled from a female donor with Graves disease. Sequencing used peripheral blood mononuclear cells (PBMCs), obtained when the disease was refractory, from a patient treated with antithyroid drugs. The chain carries TRBV2 and TRBJ1-2; a weak D match, TRBD1 (6 bases). The CDR3 sequence: CASRDYREANYGYTF. For the CDR3, the DNA is TGTGCCAGCAGGGACTACAGGGAAGCTAACTATGGCTACACCTTC. Filled out from reference TRBV2 and TRBJ1-2, the complete variable domain reads EPEVTQTPSHQVTQMGQEVILRCVPISNHLYFYWYRQILGQKVEFLVSFYNNEISEKSEIFDDQFSVERPDGSNFTLKIRSTKLEDSAMYFCASRDYREANYGYTFGSGTRLTVV.